This is a list of T cell receptor beta chains from one sample in a study of T cell responses to AZD1222 COVID-19 vaccine. Profiled with immunoSEQ multiplex PCR; TCRdb holds only in-frame clones, not every one. The sample records 70,000 to 95,000 clones, roughly 91% being singletons. Sequencing used peripheral blood, obtained 28 days after the second AZD1222 dose. The origin of the receptors is an adult who received the AZD1222 COVID-19 vaccine. CDR3s include the opening cysteine and the closing phenylalanine or tryptophan. The order of the fields is D gene, clone size, V gene, J gene, CDR3 protein, CDR3 DNA. A D gene is named only where the DNA matches it firmly. Rows give clone size only sometimes, using once, few, many, or a class for an expanded clone.

TRBD2	-	TRBV19	TRBJ2-3	CASSIRTSRDTQYF	TGTGCCAGTAGTATCAGGACTAGCCGGGATACGCAGTATTTT
TRBD2	-	TRBV25-1	TRBJ2-1	CASSESFGLGPDNEQFF	TGTGCCAGCAGTGAATCCTTCGGACTAGGTCCCGACAATGAGCAGTTCTTC
-	-	TRBV6-5	TRBJ1-5	CASSYGPPNQPQHF	TGTGCCAGCAGTTACGGGCCTCCCAATCAGCCCCAGCATTTT
-	-	TRBV11-2	TRBJ2-2	CALRRGGNTGELFF	TGTGCCTTAAGAAGGGGAGGGAACACCGGGGAGCTGTTTTTT
TRBD1	-	TRBV5-4	TRBJ2-7	CASSQSGQGRSYEQYF	TGTGCCAGCAGTCAAAGCGGACAGGGACGCTCCTACGAGCAGTACTTC
TRBD1	-	TRBV5-1	TRBJ2-2	CASSRDRETTGELFF	TGCGCCAGCAGCCGGGACAGAGAGACAACCGGGGAGCTGTTTTTT
-	-	TRBV12-3/TRBV12-4	TRBJ2-7	CATPRKESYEQYF	TGTGCCACCCCACGGAAAGAAAGCTACGAGCAGTACTTC
TRBD1	once	TRBV6-5	TRBJ2-7	CASSSRGQGSSYEQYF	TGTGCCAGCAGTTCTCGGGGACAGGGGAGCTCCTACGAGCAGTACTTC
TRBD1	-	TRBV11-2	TRBJ2-7	CASSRTGVDEQYF	TGTGCCAGCAGCCGGACAGGGGTTGACGAGCAGTACTTC
-	-	TRBV27	TRBJ1-1	CASSPAGGGTEAFF	TGTGCCAGCAGTCCCGCGGGGGGCGGCACTGAAGCTTTCTTT
-	-	TRBV28	TRBJ2-5	CAIRGGFRETQYF	TGTGCCATCCGTGGTGGGTTTAGGGAGACCCAGTACTTC
-	few	TRBV2	TRBJ1-2	CASSPRPMGYGYTF	TGTGCCAGCAGTCCCCGACCGATGGGATATGGCTACACCTTC
-	few	TRBV5-3	TRBJ1-2	CARSLEPRGDYGYTF	TGTGCCAGAAGCTTGGAACCGAGGGGGGACTATGGCTACACCTTC
TRBD1	-	TRBV7-2	TRBJ1-2	CASSMGQGARGYTF	TGTGCCAGCAGCATGGGACAGGGGGCGCGGGGCTACACCTTC
-	-	TRBV11-2	TRBJ2-7	CASSAGMNNEQYF	TGTGCCAGCTCTGCAGGGATGAACAACGAGCAGTACTTC
-	-	TRBV6-5	TRBJ1-2	CASGEGPGNYGYTF	TGTGCCAGCGGAGAGGGTCCGGGGAACTATGGCTACACCTTC
-	-	TRBV7-9	TRBJ1-2	CASSRGAGGNYGYTF	TGTGCCAGCAGCCGGGGTGCGGGCGGGAACTATGGCTACACCTTC
TRBD2	-	TRBV9	TRBJ2-7	CASSLAGGPSYEQYF	TGTGCCAGCAGCCTGGCGGGGGGGCCGTCCTACGAGCAGTACTTC
TRBD1	once	TRBV6-1	TRBJ1-2	CASSEARGTGGFYGYTF	TGTGCCAGCAGTGAAGCCCGGGGTACAGGGGGCTTTTATGGCTACACCTTC
TRBD1	-	TRBV5-1	TRBJ2-2	CASSLATGGTGELFF	TGCGCCAGCAGCTTGGCGACAGGGGGGACCGGGGAGCTGTTTTTT
TRBD1	-	TRBV7-9	TRBJ2-7	CASSLRGQSEQYF	TGTGCCAGCAGCTTACGGGGACAGTCCGAGCAGTACTTC
TRBD1	-	TRBV6-5	TRBJ1-5	CASSYETGRSNQPQHF	TGTGCCAGCAGTTACGAGACAGGGCGTAGCAATCAGCCCCAGCATTTT
TRBD2	-	TRBV2	TRBJ2-7	CASSVGGGTYEQYF	TGTGCCAGCAGTGTGGGCGGGGGGACCTACGAGCAGTACTTC
TRBD2	-	TRBV4-1	TRBJ2-4	CASSPPPGLAGGPLAKNIQYF	TGCGCCAGCAGCCCACCCCCGGGACTAGCGGGGGGACCGCTAGCCAAAAACATTCAGTACTTC
TRBD1	-	TRBV7-9	TRBJ1-2	CASSLRTGDLLTNGYTF	TGTGCCAGCAGCTTAAGGACAGGAGACCTCCTAACCAATGGCTACACCTTC
-	-	TRBV27	TRBJ1-2	CASSPAGSNYGYTF	TGTGCCAGCAGTCCCGCCGGAAGCAACTATGGCTACACCTTC
-	once	TRBV6-2/TRBV6-3	TRBJ2-5	CASSSGRGGETQYF	TGTGCCAGCAGTAGCGGCAGGGGAGGAGAGACCCAGTACTTC
TRBD1	few	TRBV14	TRBJ2-7	CASSQYRDRVEQYF	TGTGCCAGCAGCCAATACCGGGACAGGGTCGAGCAGTACTTC
-	-	TRBV6-5	TRBJ1-1	CASSYPGRNTEAFF	TGTGCCAGCAGTTACCCCGGTAGGAACACTGAAGCTTTCTTT
-	-	TRBV9	TRBJ1-4	CASSVGWGAANEKLFF	TGTGCCAGCAGCGTAGGTTGGGGAGCGGCTAATGAAAAACTGTTTTTT
TRBD2	-	TRBV6-2/TRBV6-3	TRBJ2-5	CASSPRGTSGGAETQYF	TGTGCCAGCAGCCCCAGGGGGACTAGCGGGGGGGCGGAGACCCAGTACTTC
-	-	TRBV19	TRBJ1-2	CASSLTGHNAYGYTF	TGTGCCAGTAGTTTGACAGGCCATAATGCCTATGGCTACACCTTC